Listed here are 28 T cell receptor beta chains from one sample, sequenced in a study of blood T cells in healthy people across ages (dated by TCRdb to the mid-2010s). Library generation was performed with 5' RACE. Instrument used: Illumina HiSeq 2500. A second PCR of roughly 7 to 11 cycles was run with a J-beta primer mix and a sample-barcoded 5' primer. TCRdb reprocessing: public reads trimmed at Q25 with fastp, clones called with MiXCR, in-frame beta chains kept. Rows are combined by CDR3 protein, so each entry shows the most common genes and DNA. The sample table lists over 1.5 million distinct CDR3 sequences, roughly 49% of them with a count of one. Together, the top ten hold 2.1% of the sample. Sample: blood. Receptors originate from a middle-aged woman in good health.

CDR3 region: CASSVGTGAATNEKLFF. Written as DNA, the CDR3 is TGCGCCAGCAGCGTCGGGACAGGGGCTGCAACTAATGAAAAACTGTTTTTT. The V and J genes are TRBV5-1 and TRBJ1-4, with 10 bases matching TRBD1. Looked up from germline, CDR1 is SGHRS and CDR2 is YFSETQ. Trimming cost V 4 bases and J 0 bases; bases outside gene matches: 6. The CDR3 sequence is 17 residues long.

This chain uses TRBV28 with TRBJ2-7; 9 positions agree with TRBD1. Germline lookup yields CDR1 MDHEN and CDR2 SYDVKM. CDR3 length: 15 residues. J was trimmed by 3 bases and V by 4 bases; bases with no gene match: 7. CDR3 sequence reads: CASSSPHRGHYEQYF. For the CDR3, the DNA is TGTGCCAGCAGTTCCCCCCACAGGGGGCACTACGAGCAGTACTTC.

The genes are TRBV4-2 and TRBJ1-2; possible D gene TRBD1, 5 bases. The CDR3 totals 17 residues. CDR1 and CDR2 (germline): LGHNA, YNFKEQ. Trimming stripped 0 bases from V and 5 bases from J, with 19 bases between. The CDR3 spells CASSQDSRGTGPYGYTF. The CDR3 region has the DNA TGTGCCAGCAGCCAAGATTCGAGAGGGACGGGCCCTTATGGCTACACCTTC.

A few counts support this clonotype. The V gene is TRBV5-1, the J gene TRBJ1-5; D call uncertain. CDR1 is SGHRS, CDR2 YFSETQ, per germline. The ends were cut back, 4 bases at V and 1 base at J, with 12 bases in the middle. The CDR3 covers 15 residues. CDR3 sequence: CASSPRPGSNQPQHF. The CDR3 region has the DNA TGCGCCAGCAGCCCTCGGCCTGGGAGCAATCAGCCCCAGCATTTT.

This rearrangement joins TRBV12-3 or TRBV12-4 to TRBJ1-2, with D perhaps matching TRBD1 (6 bases). V lost 3 bases, J lost 4 bases, and 15 bases lay in between. CDR3 size: 15 residues. The CDR3, as DNA: TGTGCCAGCAGTTTGGCCCAAACAGGGTTCTATGGCTACACCTTC. It encodes CASSLAQTGFYGYTF.

J is TRBJ2-3 and V is TRBV7-2, with D unresolved. V was trimmed by 7 bases and J by 6 bases, leaving 14 bases between them. CDR1 and CDR2 from the germline V gene are SGHTA and FQGNSA. The CDR3 runs to 13 residues. CDR3 sequence (DNA): TGTGCCAGCACCGACCCTGGGGTGGATACGCAGTATTTT. Its protein product is CASTDPGVDTQYF.

The chain has TRBV7-2 and TRBJ2-7; 7 positions agree with TRBD2. The better agreement between TRBJ2-5 and the DNA end casts doubt on the J call. CDR3 length: 17 amino acids. CDR1 and CDR2 (germline): SGHTA, FQGNSA. The CDR3 region has the DNA TGTGCCAGCAGCTTAGGTATTGGTCTAGCGGAGACGGGGACCCAGTACTTC. It is translated as CASSLGIGLAETGTQYF.

V and J are TRBV5-6 and TRBJ2-1, with TRBD2 identical over 13 bases. The CDR3 is made up of 16 amino acids. Looked up from germline, CDR1 is SGHDT and CDR2 is YYEEEE. V shed 2 bases and J 7 bases; nucleotides not matched to a gene: 6. CDR3 nucleotides: TGTGCCAGCAGCTTCCGGACTAGCGGGGGTGGAAATGAGCAGTTCTTC. It is translated as CASSFRTSGGGNEQFF.

The V and J genes are TRBV6-2 or TRBV6-3 and TRBJ2-6; D uncertain. V was cut by 5 bases and J by 0 bases, with 14 bases left in between. The CDR3 has 17 residues. Germline lookup yields CDR1 MNHEY and CDR2 SVGEGT. The CDR3 DNA reads as TGTGCCAGCAGTCAACTCGGGCCTAGCTCTGGGGCCAACGTCCTGACTTTC. Translated, it gives CASSQLGPSSGANVLTF.

The chain has TRBV7-2 and TRBJ2-5; D could derive from TRBD1 or TRBD2 (6 bases each). Germline CDR1 SGHTA, CDR2 FQGNSA. V lost 4 bases and J lost 3, with 18 bases in between. The CDR3 spans 16 residues. CDR3: CASSSPGGGGKETQYF. In DNA, the CDR3 is TGTGCCAGCAGCTCCCCCGGTGGAGGGGGTAAAGAGACCCAGTACTTC.

This clonotype has a handful of counts. The chain combines TRBV24-1 with TRBJ2-5, with D possibly TRBD1 on 6 matching bases. V was cut by 4 bases and J by 0 bases, with 14 bases left in between. The CDR3 contains 16 residues. Germline V lookup: CDR1 KGHDR, CDR2 SFDVKD. The CDR3 protein is CATSDAGTGYQETQYF. DNA of the CDR3: TGTGCCACCAGTGACGCCGGAACAGGGTACCAAGAGACCCAGTACTTC.

This clonotype has just a few counts. The CDR3 sequence: CASRPGLRETQYF. DNA of the CDR3: TGTGCCAGCAGGCCAGGGTTACGGGAGACCCAGTACTTC. The genes are TRBV6-6 and TRBJ2-5, with a weak D call TRBD1 (5 bases). The CDR3 runs to 13 residues. Germline-derived CDR1 and CDR2 are MNHNY and SVGAGI (reference sequence). Trimming took off 6 bases at V and 5 bases at J, with 13 bases between the two ends.

This sequence joins TRBV24-1 and TRBJ2-1, with unresolved D. The end of the DNA fits TRBJ2-7 better, so the J call may be wrong. The length of the CDR3 is 14 residues. Germline CDR1 and CDR2: KGHDR and SFDVKD. CDR3 DNA sequence: TGTGCCACCAGTGAAAATGGGTCCAACAATGAGCAGTACTTC. Its translation: CATSENGSNNEQYF.

Turning to this clonotype: A junction end diverges from the germline sequence, so it may reflect a read error. This rearrangement joins TRBV11-2 to TRBJ2-5; no reliable D call. Looked up from germline, CDR1 is SGHAT and CDR2 is FQNNGV. This CDR3 comprises 13 residues. For the CDR3, the DNA is TGTACCAGCAGCTTAGAGGCTGGAGAGACCCAGTACTTC. As protein: CTSSLEAGETQYF.

This clonotype was seen a few times. The J gene is TRBJ1-2, the V gene TRBV4-2; TRBD1 aligns across 9 bases. Germline CDR1 and CDR2: LGHNA and YNFKEQ. The CDR3 has 15 residues. Trimming at V came to 7 bases and at J to 0 bases, leaving 6 bases not matched to a gene. The CDR3 loop is CASTTGGSSNYGYTF. As DNA, the CDR3 is TGTGCCAGCACCACAGGGGGCTCGTCTAACTATGGCTACACCTTC.

The J gene is TRBJ2-1, the V gene TRBV9, with 8 bases fitting TRBD2. The trim removed 7 bases at V and 6 bases at J, leaving 6 bases unmatched. This CDR3 spans 13 amino acids. CDR1 and CDR2 (germline): SGDLS, YYNGEE. CDR3 DNA: TGTGCCAGCCAGTCGGGGGGGCTCAATGAGCAGTTCTTC. It translates to CASQSGGLNEQFF.

The chain couples TRBV6-5 to TRBJ2-5; tentative D call: TRBD2 (5 bases). In germline, CDR1 is MNHEY, CDR2 SVGAGI. The CDR3 contains 14 residues. Trimming removed 1 base at V and 2 bases at J, with 8 bases between. The CDR3: CASSYFSGQETQYF. In nucleotides, the CDR3 is TGTGCCAGCAGTTACTTTTCGGGACAAGAGACCCAGTACTTC.

This clonotype was picked up a small number of times. Here the CDR3 DNA reads TGTGCCAGCAGTTACTCTCCCCTGGGACAGAATTCCAAAAACATTCAGTACTTC. Translated, it gives CASSYSPLGQNSKNIQYF. The rearrangement links TRBV6-2 or TRBV6-3 to TRBJ2-4; 7 nucleotides line up with TRBD1. CDR3 length: 18 residues. Germline V gene sequence: CDR1 MNHEY, CDR2 SVGEGT. J was trimmed by 2 bases and V by 0 bases; bases with no gene match: 10.

The chain uses TRBV28 and TRBJ2-7; TRBD1 agrees at 9 bases. After removal of 6 bases from V and 0 bases from J, the junction contained 12 bases not matched to a gene. CDR1 is MDHEN, CDR2 SYDVKM, per germline. CDR3 length equals 17 residues. CDR3 region: CASSTNLDRGLSYEQYF. The CDR3 bases are TGTGCCAGCAGCACCAACTTGGACAGGGGCCTCTCCTACGAGCAGTACTTC.

The rearrangement joins TRBV3-1 to TRBJ2-5; no clear D. The ends were cut back, 1 base at V and 2 bases at J, with 8 bases in the middle. The CDR3 is 14 residues long. Germline values: CDR1 LGHDT, CDR2 YNNKEL (reference sequence). The CDR3 spells CASSQGPIQETQYF. In DNA, the CDR3 is TGTGCCAGCAGCCAAGGACCAATTCAAGAGACCCAGTACTTC.

The sample holds a few counts of this clonotype. The chain joins TRBV15 to TRBJ2-7; the D is unclear. In germline, CDR1 is LNHNV, CDR2 YYDKDF (reference sequence). Trimming shortened V by 1 base and J by 1 base, and 8 bases separated the two germline ends. This CDR3 is built from 14 residues. CDR3 sequence: CATSRGARSYEQYF. CDR3 DNA sequence: TGTGCCACCAGCAGAGGGGCTCGGTCCTACGAGCAGTACTTC.

The V and J genes are TRBV5-1 and TRBJ2-5; D call uncertain. The CDR3 runs to 17 residues. Germline V gene data show CDR1 as SGHRS and CDR2 as YFSETQ. The V end was cut by 1 base, the J end by 11 bases, with 27 bases between. The CDR3 bases are TGCGCCAGCAGCTTGCCCCGGACCAAAACCACGCACAATGAGCAGTACTTC. This codes for CASSLPRTKTTHNEQYF.

The chain recombines TRBV7-2 with TRBJ2-1, with TRBD1 matching over 8 bases. The length of the CDR3 is 16 residues. Germline CDR1 and CDR2: SGHTA and FQGNSA. V was pared by 6 bases and J by 9 bases, with 16 bases of the junction left unmatched. The DNA of the CDR3 is TGTGCCAGCAGTCCCCTCCCCGGACAGGGTAATAGTGAGCAGTTCTTC. Translating gives CASSPLPGQGNSEQFF.

The genes are TRBV27 and TRBJ2-7; D might be TRBD1 or TRBD2, each matching 5 bases. Looked up from germline, CDR1 is MNHEY and CDR2 is SMNVEV (reference sequence). This CDR3 comprises 12 residues. Deletions cut 11 bases from V and 3 bases from J, with 14 bases between. CDR3 sequence: CASGDGLYEQYF. Here the CDR3 DNA reads TGTGCCTCCGGGGACGGACTCTACGAGCAGTACTTC.

The chain uses TRBV20-1 and TRBJ1-4, with D uncertain. The V gene lost 7 bases and the J gene lost 7 bases, with 13 bases spanning the gap. CDR3 size: 12 residues. Germline V gene data show CDR1 as DFQATT and CDR2 as SNEGSKA (reference sequence). The CDR3 region is CSVYRGIEKLFF. In DNA form, the CDR3 reads TGCAGTGTCTACCGGGGTATTGAAAAACTGTTTTTT.

The V and J genes are TRBV5-1 and TRBJ2-7, with 11 bases that match TRBD1. CDR1 and CDR2 (germline): SGHRS, YFSETQ. V was pared by 4 bases and J by 0 bases, with 6 bases of the junction left unmatched. The CDR3 runs 16 residues. The CDR3 is CASSGGTGGLSYEQYF. CDR3 nucleotides: TGCGCCAGCAGCGGAGGGACAGGGGGTCTCTCCTACGAGCAGTACTTC.

The rearrangement joins TRBV4-3 to TRBJ1-2, with 7 bases identical to TRBD1. Germline lookup yields CDR1 LGHNA and CDR2 YSLEER. The CDR3 contains 15 residues. V gave up 0 bases and J gave up 3 bases; unmatched junction bases: 4. In DNA, the CDR3 is TGCGCCAGCAGCCAAGATCAGGGGGGGGACTATGGCTACACCTTC. Translated, it gives CASSQDQGGDYGYTF.

V is TRBV15 and J is TRBJ2-1; TRBD1 might be the D (6 bases). The CDR3 contains 12 residues. The germline CDR1 and CDR2 sequences are LNHNV and YYDKDF (reference sequence). The V gene lost 7 bases and the J gene lost 6 bases, with 10 bases spanning the gap. CDR3 region: CATMDSVNEQFF. The CDR3, as DNA: TGTGCCACCATGGACAGCGTCAATGAGCAGTTCTTC.